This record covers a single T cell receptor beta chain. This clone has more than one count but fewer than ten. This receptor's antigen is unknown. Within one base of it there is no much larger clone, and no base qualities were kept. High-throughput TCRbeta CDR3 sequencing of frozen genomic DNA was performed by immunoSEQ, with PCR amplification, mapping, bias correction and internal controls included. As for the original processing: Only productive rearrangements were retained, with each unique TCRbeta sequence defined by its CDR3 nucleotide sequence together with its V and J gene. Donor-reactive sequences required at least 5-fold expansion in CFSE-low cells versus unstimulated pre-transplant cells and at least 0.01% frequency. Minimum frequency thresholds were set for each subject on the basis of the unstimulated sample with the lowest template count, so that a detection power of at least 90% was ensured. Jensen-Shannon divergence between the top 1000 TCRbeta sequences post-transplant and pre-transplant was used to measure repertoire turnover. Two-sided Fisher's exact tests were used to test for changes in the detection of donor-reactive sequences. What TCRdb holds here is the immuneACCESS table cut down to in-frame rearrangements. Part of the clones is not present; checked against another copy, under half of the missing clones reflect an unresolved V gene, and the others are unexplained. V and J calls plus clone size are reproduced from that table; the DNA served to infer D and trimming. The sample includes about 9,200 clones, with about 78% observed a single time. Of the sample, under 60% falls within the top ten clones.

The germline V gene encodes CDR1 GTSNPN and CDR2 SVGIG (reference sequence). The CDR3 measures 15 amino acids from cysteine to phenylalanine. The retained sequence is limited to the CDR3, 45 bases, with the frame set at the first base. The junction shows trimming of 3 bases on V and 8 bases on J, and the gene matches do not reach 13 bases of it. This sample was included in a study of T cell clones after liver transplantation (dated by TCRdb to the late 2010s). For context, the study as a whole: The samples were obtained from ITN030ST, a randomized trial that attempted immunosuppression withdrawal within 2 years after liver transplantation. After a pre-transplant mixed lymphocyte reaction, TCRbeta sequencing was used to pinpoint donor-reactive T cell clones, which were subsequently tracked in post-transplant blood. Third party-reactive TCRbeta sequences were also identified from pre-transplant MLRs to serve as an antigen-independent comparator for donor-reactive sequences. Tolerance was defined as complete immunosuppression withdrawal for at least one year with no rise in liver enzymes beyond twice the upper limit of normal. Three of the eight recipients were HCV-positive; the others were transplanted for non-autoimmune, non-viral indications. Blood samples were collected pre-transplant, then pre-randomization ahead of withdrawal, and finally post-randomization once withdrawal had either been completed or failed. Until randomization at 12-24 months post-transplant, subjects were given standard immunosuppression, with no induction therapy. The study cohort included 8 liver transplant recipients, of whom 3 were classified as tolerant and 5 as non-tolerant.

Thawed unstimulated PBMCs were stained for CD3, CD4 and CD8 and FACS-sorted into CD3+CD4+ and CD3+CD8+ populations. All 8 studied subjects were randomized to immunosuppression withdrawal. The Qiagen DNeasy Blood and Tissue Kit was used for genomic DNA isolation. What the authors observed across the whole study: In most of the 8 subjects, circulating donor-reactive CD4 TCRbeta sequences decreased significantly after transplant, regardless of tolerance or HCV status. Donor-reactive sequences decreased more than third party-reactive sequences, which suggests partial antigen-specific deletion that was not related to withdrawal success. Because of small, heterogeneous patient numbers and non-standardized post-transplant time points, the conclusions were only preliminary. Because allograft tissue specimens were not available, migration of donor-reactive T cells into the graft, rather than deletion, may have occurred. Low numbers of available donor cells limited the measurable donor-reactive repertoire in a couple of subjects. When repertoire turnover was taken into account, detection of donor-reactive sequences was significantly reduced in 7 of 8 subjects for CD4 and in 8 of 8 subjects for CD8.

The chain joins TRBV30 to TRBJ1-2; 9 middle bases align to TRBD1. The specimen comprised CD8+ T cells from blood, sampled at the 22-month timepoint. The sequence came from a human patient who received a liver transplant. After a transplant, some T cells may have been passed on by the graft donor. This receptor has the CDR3 CAWREGTGGRKGYTF. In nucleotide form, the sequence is TGTGCCTGGAGGGAGGGAACAGGGGGCAGGAAGGGCTACACCTTC.